One and the same sample provided the 19 T cell receptor beta chains below, sequenced in a study of T cell responses to AZD1222 COVID-19 vaccine. The assay was immunoSEQ multiplex PCR, and TCRdb's table has in-frame clones only and misses some. In the table there are approximately 100,000 clones, 85% to 90% of which are singletons. Specimen: peripheral blood, collected on day 0 of AZD1222 vaccination. Source of these receptors: an adult in good health.

Concerning this clone: The junction shows a germline mismatch at one end, possibly a read error. The V and J genes are TRBV20-1 and TRBJ1-4, with D possibly matching TRBD1 (5 bases). Germline CDR1 DFQATT, CDR2 SNEGSKA (reference sequence). This CDR3 spans 11 amino acids. Written as DNA, the CDR3 is TGCAGTGCTAGATCCAGGGTTGCTCAGGTTTTT. Translating gives CSARSRVAQVF.

The V call is TRBV19, the J call TRBJ1-2, with 10 bases that match TRBD1. The V gene's germline CDR1 is LNHDA and CDR2 SQIVND (reference sequence). The V and J ends lost 7 bases and 7 bases, in that order; junction bases with no gene match: 9. The CDR3 extends over 14 amino acids. CDR3 nucleotides: TGTGCCAGTACGCGGGACAGGGGAAAAGGTGGCTACACCTTC. Translating it yields CASTRDRGKGGYTF. The complete variable domain, with remaining parts taken from reference TRBV19 and TRBJ1-2, reads DGGITQSPKYLFRKEGQNVTLSCEQNLNHDAMYWYRQDPGQGLRLIYYSQIVNDFQKGDIAEGYSVSREKKESFPLTVTSAQKNPTAFYLCASTRDRGKGGYTFGSGTRLTVV.

The rearrangement uses TRBV3-1 (or the pseudogene TRBV3-2) and TRBJ2-3, with 7 bases matching TRBD2. Germline CDR1 and CDR2: LGHDT and YNNKEL (reference sequence). Trimming took 0 bases from V and 0 from J; bases not matched to a gene: 3. The CDR3 length is 16 residues. The CDR3 nucleotides read TGTGCCAGCAGCCAAGAGCGGGGGATTAGCACAGATACGCAGTATTTT. Translation: CASSQERGISTDTQYF.

This sequence joins TRBV6-1 and TRBJ2-3; 9 nucleotides match TRBD2. CDR1 is MNHNS and CDR2 is SASEGT in the germline V gene. This CDR3 comprises 16 residues. J was trimmed by 2 bases and V by 2 bases; bases with no gene match: 5. The DNA for the CDR3 is TGTGCCAGCAGTGAAAAAGCGGGAGGTTCCACAGATACGCAGTATTTT. Translated: CASSEKAGGSTDTQYF.

V is TRBV19 and J is TRBJ2-2, with a tentative D call TRBD2 (6 bases). CDR1 is LNHDA, CDR2 SQIVND, per germline (reference sequence). The CDR3 runs 16 residues. The V end lost 3 bases, the J end lost 3 bases, and 14 bases lay between the germline ends. CDR3 in amino acids: CASSMGGRQYTGELFF. Written as DNA, the CDR3 is TGTGCCAGTAGTATGGGGGGAAGGCAGTACACCGGGGAGCTGTTTTTT.

The chain is built from TRBV28 and TRBJ1-3; 7 bases line up with TRBD1. Trimming at V came to 2 bases and at J to 1 base, leaving 5 bases not matched to a gene. This CDR3 has 16 amino acids. Per the germline V gene, CDR1 is MDHEN and CDR2 is SYDVKM. The chain's CDR3 is CASSLPQGQSGNTIYF. The CDR3 DNA reads TGTGCCAGCAGTTTACCACAGGGGCAATCTGGAAACACCATATATTTT.

The chain recombines TRBV12-3 or TRBV12-4 with TRBJ2-3; D gene uncertain. Deletions cut 3 bases from V and 6 bases from J, with 10 bases between. The CDR3 runs 13 residues. CDR3 coding DNA: TGTGCCAGCAGTTTGTCAGTTAGGGATACGCAGTATTTT. Residues: CASSLSVRDTQYF.

This clone was counted a few times. An end of the junction differs from the germline gene, which may be a read error. The chain is built from TRBV13 and TRBJ2-5, with D unclear. The germline gives CDR1 PRHDT, CDR2 FYEKMQ (reference sequence). The length of the CDR3 is 13 residues. This CDR3 reads CASSLGFIETQYF. Written as DNA, the CDR3 is TGTGCCAGCAGTTTAGGGTTTATAGAGACCCAGTACTTC.

CDR3 protein: CASSPHIYEQYF. The CDR3 DNA reads as TGTGCCAGCAGTCCACATATTTACGAGCAGTACTTC. V usage is TRBV28 and J usage is TRBJ2-7, with no clear D. Trimming removed 5 bases from V and 4 bases from J, with 9 bases in between. The germline gives CDR1 MDHEN, CDR2 SYDVKM. This CDR3 is built from 12 residues.

As to this clone: The junction departs from the called germline gene at one end, perhaps through a read error. J is TRBJ2-3 and V is TRBV5-1; 13 bases are shared with TRBD2. This CDR3 is 13 amino acids long. Germline V CDR1 and CDR2: SGHRS, YFSETQ. The CDR3: CASSLGTSGTLYF. The CDR3 nucleotides read TGCGCCAGCAGCTTAGGGACTAGCGGGACGCTGTATTTT.

V usage is TRBV3-1 (or the pseudogene TRBV3-2) and J usage is TRBJ2-1; the D gene is possibly TRBD1 (5 bases). V was cut by 1 base and J by 9 bases, with 10 bases left in between. The CDR3 spans 13 residues. Germline V lookup: CDR1 LGHDT, CDR2 YNNKEL (reference sequence). The CDR3 DNA is TGTGCCAGCAGCCAAGGCAGGGCCAGTGAGCAGTTCTTC. As protein: CASSQGRASEQFF.

This sequence joins TRBV23-1 and TRBJ2-2; the D gene is possibly TRBD1 (5 bases). TRBV23-1 is sorted into the ORF group, with uncertain function. There are 14 residues in the CDR3. Between the trimmed V and J ends, which lost 4 bases and 2 bases, there was a span of 8 bases. The CDR3 reads CASSLRTNTGELFF. The CDR3 nucleotides read TGCGCCAGCAGTCTTAGGACAAACACCGGGGAGCTGTTTTTT.

The count of this clone is one. This sequence joins TRBV7-2 and TRBJ1-2, with 8 bases that match TRBD1. The germline V gene has CDR1 SGHTA and CDR2 FQGNSA. V shed 5 bases, J shed 8 bases, and the junction held 13 bases outside the gene matches. This CDR3 spans 15 amino acids. CDR3 DNA: TGTGCCAGCAGCCCCTGGGGGCAGGGGGCGCGGGGCTACACCTTC. This sequence encodes CASSPWGQGARGYTF. The full variable domain, completed using reference TRBV7-2 and TRBJ1-2, is GAGVSQSPSNKVTEKGKDVELRCDPISGHTALYWYRQSLGQGLEFLIYFQGNSAPDKSGLPSDRFSAERTGGSVSTLTIQRTQQEDSAVYLCASSPWGQGARGYTFGSGTRLTVV.

This chain connects TRBV7-9 to TRBJ1-2; D is unresolved. Trimming pared 3 bases from V and 1 base from J, leaving 9 bases between. The CDR3 has 14 residues. The germline V gene has CDR1 SEHNR and CDR2 FQNEAQ (reference sequence). CDR3 DNA sequence: TGTGCCAGCAGCTTCGTTTGGCTTAACTATGGCTACACCTTC. Translation: CASSFVWLNYGYTF.

The chain uses TRBV28 and TRBJ2-1; D possibly matches TRBD1 or TRBD2 (5 bases each). Per the germline V gene, CDR1 is MDHEN and CDR2 is SYDVKM. This CDR3 spans 18 amino acids. Trimming left V 2 bases short and J 6 bases short, with 23 bases between. CDR3 residues: CASSLETEGWGSRNEQFF. The CDR3 DNA follows: TGTGCCAGCAGTTTAGAGACAGAGGGGTGGGGGAGTCGCAATGAGCAGTTCTTC.

The chain recombines TRBV6-5 with TRBJ1-1; D is possibly TRBD1 (6 bases). V lost 6 bases to trimming and J lost 3 bases, with 11 bases between them. The CDR3 spans 13 residues. CDR1 and CDR2 from the germline V gene are MNHEY and SVGAGI. The CDR3 DNA is TGTGCCAGCAGGGACAGTTCGTACACTGAAGCTTTCTTT. It yields the protein CASRDSSYTEAFF.

The chain links TRBV28 to TRBJ1-2, with 7 nucleotides matching TRBD1. The CDR3 loop spans 14 amino acids. After removal of 4 bases from V and 3 bases from J, the junction contained 5 bases not matched to a gene. Germline CDR1 and CDR2: MDHEN and SYDVKM. CDR3 coding DNA: TGTGCCAGCAGTTCTACCGGGACAGACTATGGCTACACCTTC. Protein: CASSSTGTDYGYTF.

J is TRBJ1-4 and V is TRBV5-1, with D possibly TRBD1 on 5 matching bases. Between the trimmed V and J ends, which lost 3 bases and 5 bases, there was a span of 8 bases. The CDR3 has 13 residues. Germline V gives CDR1 SGHRS, CDR2 YFSETQ. This chain's CDR3 is CASSSGGNEKLFF. Written as DNA, the CDR3 is TGCGCCAGCAGCTCGGGGGGGAATGAAAAACTGTTTTTT.

This clone appeared a few times. The rearrangement joins TRBV4-2 to TRBJ2-2, with unresolved D. The CDR3 covers 13 residues. The germline gives CDR1 LGHNA, CDR2 YNFKEQ. Trimming stripped 0 bases from V and 7 bases from J, with 6 bases between. CDR3 loop: CASSQDPDGELFF. CDR3 nucleotide sequence: TGTGCCAGCAGCCAAGATCCCGACGGGGAGCTGTTTTTT.